These 26 T cell receptor beta chains came from one sample sequenced in a study of blood T cells in healthy people across ages. A J-beta primer mix and a sample-barcoded 5' primer were used in a second PCR of roughly 6 to 12 cycles. Via MiXCR, TCRdb re-called the 5' RACE reads, giving one row per CDR3 protein. The table has some 750,000 distinct CDR3 sequences, roughly 20% seen once. The sequencing sample was made of blood. The receptor set was obtained from a man in his 70s in good health.

The CDR3 sequence: CASIGVGGEQYV. DNA for the CDR3: TGTGCCAGCATAGGAGTTGGCGGCGAGCAGTACGTC. The chain has TRBV6-5 and TRBJ2-5, with D uncertain. The DNA end is a closer match to TRBJ2-7, so the J assignment may be wrong. Germline V lookup: CDR1 MNHEY, CDR2 SVGAGI. The CDR3 contains 12 residues.

This clonotype was seen repeatedly, ten times or more. The chain employs TRBV5-1 and TRBJ1-4, with unresolved D. Trimming took off 3 bases at V and 8 bases at J, with 17 bases between the two ends. The CDR3 covers 15 residues. Germline V lookup: CDR1 SGHRS, CDR2 YFSETQ. In DNA form, the CDR3 reads TGCGCCAGCAGCTCCTGGACGGGCCTAGGGGAAAAACTGTTTTTT. This translates into CASSSWTGLGEKLFF.

This chain connects TRBV3-1 to TRBJ1-2; D gene ambiguous. Germline assignment: CDR1 LGHDT and CDR2 YNNKEL (reference sequence). Trimming removed 1 base at V and 8 bases at J, with 11 bases between. The CDR3 spans 13 residues. Here the CDR3 DNA reads TGTGCCAGCAGCCAAGGTGGGCTCGGGGGCTACACCTTC. Protein: CASSQGGLGGYTF.

The V and J genes are TRBV5-5 and TRBJ2-1; 7 nucleotides agree with TRBD1. This CDR3 has 16 residues. The V gene end was trimmed by 4 bases and the J gene end by 2 bases; junction bases not matched to a gene: 9. CDR1 SGHKS and CDR2 YYEKEE come from the germline V gene (reference sequence). The CDR3 nucleotides are TGTGCCAGCAGCCCGGCGGTGGGGACAGCCTACAATGAGCAGTTCTTC. The encoded protein is CASSPAVGTAYNEQFF.

CDR3 sequence reads: CASGWGQGRTDTQYF. The CDR3, as DNA: TGTGCTAGTGGTTGGGGACAGGGGCGCACAGATACGCAGTATTTT. The chain couples TRBV12-5 to TRBJ2-3; TRBD1 matches at 10 bases. Germline lookup yields CDR1 LGHNT and CDR2 FRNRAP. There are 15 residues in the CDR3. The V and J ends lost 4 bases and 1 base, in that order; junction bases with no gene match: 2.

This clonotype occurred many times. The chain recombines TRBV9 with TRBJ2-2, with a tentative D call TRBD2 (6 bases). The V gene's germline CDR1 is SGDLS and CDR2 YYNGEE. CDR3 length: 15 residues. V was trimmed by 0 bases and J by 1 base, leaving 7 bases between them. The DNA of the CDR3 is TGTGCCAGCAGCGTAGCGGGACTGAACACCGGGGAGCTGTTTTTT. This codes for CASSVAGLNTGELFF. The variable domain in full, completed from reference TRBV9 and TRBJ2-2, reads DSGVTQTPKHLITATGQRVTLRCSPRSGDLSVYWYQQSLDQGLQFLIQYYNGEERAKGNILERFSAQQFPDLHSELNLSSLELGDSALYFCASSVAGLNTGELFFGEGSRLTVL.

This clonotype has just one count. CDR3 region: CAISGTARGDNEQFF. DNA for the CDR3: TGTGCCATCAGTGGCACTGCAAGGGGAGACAATGAGCAGTTCTTC. The chain links TRBV10-3 to TRBJ2-1; D possibly uses TRBD1 or TRBD2 (5 bases each). The CDR3 sequence is 15 residues long. Germline V lookup: CDR1 ENHRY, CDR2 SYGVKD. Trimming took 4 bases from V and 5 from J, leaving 15 bases between them.

CDR3 protein: CASGLGVIESQYF. CDR3 coding DNA: TGTGCTAGTGGTTTGGGTGTCATCGAGTCCCAGTACTTC. The gene calls are TRBV12-5 and TRBJ2-5, with unresolved D. CDR1 is LGHNT and CDR2 is FRNRAP in the germline V gene. The CDR3 length is 13 residues. Trimming took 1 base from V and 9 from J, leaving 12 bases between them.

This clonotype was seen a handful of times. This sequence joins TRBV3-1 and TRBJ2-4; D might be TRBD2 (6 bases). V was clipped by 0 bases and J by 4 bases, with 19 bases between them. Germline V gene data show CDR1 as LGHDT and CDR2 as YNNKEL (reference sequence). The CDR3 loop spans 18 amino acids. The CDR3 sequence: CASSQEGMAEGTKNIQYF. In DNA form, the CDR3 reads TGTGCCAGCAGCCAAGAAGGGATGGCCGAGGGGACTAAAAACATTCAGTACTTC.

This clonotype was seen a few times. This CDR3 reads CSAGSSSHYNEQFF. The CDR3 nucleotides are TGCAGTGCCGGCAGTAGTTCTCACTACAATGAGCAGTTCTTC. The chain employs TRBV20-1 and TRBJ2-1; D not resolved. Germline lookup yields CDR1 DFQATT and CDR2 SNEGSKA (reference sequence). The CDR3 runs 14 residues. The V and J ends lost 6 bases and 3 bases respectively, with 15 bases between them.

This clonotype has a handful of counts. This chain links TRBV7-8 with TRBJ2-4; maybe TRBD2 (5 bases). The CDR3 runs 15 residues. Germline lookup yields CDR1 SGHVS and CDR2 FQNEAQ. The ends were cut back, 5 bases at V and 3 bases at J, with 14 bases in the middle. The CDR3 is CASSPVTGGKNIQYF. CDR3 coding DNA: TGTGCCAGCAGCCCCGTAACCGGAGGCAAAAACATTCAGTACTTC.

This clonotype was seen more than once but under ten times. The genes are TRBV28 and TRBJ2-4; possible D gene TRBD1, 6 bases. The CDR3 is 19 residues long. V was trimmed by 4 bases and J by 0 bases, leaving 22 bases between them. Germline loops: CDR1 MDHEN, CDR2 SYDVKM. The DNA for the CDR3 is TGTGCCAGCAGTTCTATGCACCTACAGGGTAGACTAGCCAAAAACATTCAGTACTTC. Its translation: CASSSMHLQGRLAKNIQYF. Full variable domain (outside the CDR3, taken from reference TRBV28 and TRBJ2-4): DVKVTQSSRYLVKRTGEKVFLECVQDMDHENMFWYRQDPGLGLRLIYFSYDVKMKEKGDIPEGYSVSREKKERFSLILESASTNQTSMYLCASSSMHLQGRLAKNIQYFGAGTRLSVL.

The CDR3 nucleotides are TGTGCCAGCTGCGGAACTTGGAGCTCCTACGAGCAGTACGTC. Translating gives CASCGTWSSYEQYV. The V call is TRBV6-2 or TRBV6-3, the J call TRBJ2-5; D is undetermined. The last part of the DNA fits TRBJ2-7 better; the J call may be wrong. The CDR3 covers 14 residues. Germline V gene lookup returns CDR1 MNHEY and CDR2 SVGEGT.

This clonotype was observed a handful of times. J is TRBJ1-1 and V is TRBV10-3, with D possibly matching TRBD1 (5 bases). Germline V CDR1 and CDR2: ENHRY, SYGVKD. V lost 4 bases to trimming and J lost 6 bases, with 12 bases between them. The CDR3 has 13 amino acids. CDR3 sequence (DNA): TGTGCCATCAGTGCCGAGCGGGGGTCTGAAGCTTTCTTT. Its translation: CAISAERGSEAFF.

The chain combines TRBV12-3 or TRBV12-4 with TRBJ1-3; D is uncertain. Between the trimmed V and J ends, which lost 3 bases and 1 base, there was a span of 10 bases. This CDR3 comprises 15 residues. CDR3 nucleotide sequence: TGTGCCAGCAGTTTGGAGGGTGCTTCTGGAAACACCATATATTTT. It yields the protein CASSLEGASGNTIYF.

The chain joins TRBV6-5 to TRBJ2-3, with D possibly matching TRBD2 (6 bases). This CDR3 spans 15 amino acids. The V gene's germline CDR1 is MNHEY and CDR2 SVGAGI. Trimming cost V 7 bases and J 4 bases, with 18 bases left between them. DNA for the CDR3: TGTGCCAGCACCCCGGGGGTCCACACACCAGATACGCAGTATTTT. It yields the protein CASTPGVHTPDTQYF.

The chain links TRBV29-1 to TRBJ1-2, with D maybe TRBD1 (5 bases). The CDR3 runs 11 residues. Trimming cost V 6 bases and J 3 bases, with 8 bases left between them. Germline V gene sequence: CDR1 SQVTM, CDR2 ANQGSEA. CDR3 bases: TGCAGCGTCGGGGGATACTATGGCTACACCTTC. Its protein product is CSVGGYYGYTF.

This clonotype was counted between two and nine times. The chain carries TRBV24-1 and TRBJ2-1; possibly TRBD1 or TRBD2 for D (6 bases each). CDR1 KGHDR and CDR2 SFDVKD come from the germline V gene. V lost 0 bases to trimming and J lost 5 bases, with 10 bases between them. The CDR3 length is 15 residues. In DNA form, the CDR3 reads TGTGCCACCAGTGATTTGGGGGGGCCGGACAATGAGCAGTTCTTC. Amino acid sequence: CATSDLGGPDNEQFF.

This clonotype was counted only a few times. This chain uses TRBV20-1 with TRBJ1-1; maybe TRBD1 (5 bases). This CDR3 has 12 residues. Trimming cost V 1 base and J 4 bases, with 7 bases left between them. Germline V CDR1 and CDR2: DFQATT, SNEGSKA (reference sequence). DNA for the CDR3: TGCAGTGCTAGAGGGGGCCTCACTGAAGCTTTCTTT. This gives the protein CSARGGLTEAFF.

J is TRBJ2-3 and V is TRBV12-3 or TRBV12-4; D is perhaps TRBD1 (5 bases). The CDR3 totals 15 residues. V was cut by 5 bases and J by 0 bases, with 12 bases left in between. The DNA of the CDR3 is TGTGCCAGCAGTAGCAGGGAATTGAGCACAGATACGCAGTATTTT. It yields the protein CASSSRELSTDTQYF.

The table lists this clonotype with a few counts. The chain joins TRBV6-6 to TRBJ1-1, with D perhaps TRBD1 (5 bases). The CDR3 is 12 amino acids. Per the germline V gene, CDR1 is MNHNY and CDR2 is SVGAGI (reference sequence). Trimming removed 8 bases at V and 5 bases at J, with 12 bases between. This CDR3 reads CASGEGVTEAFF. The DNA of the CDR3 is TGTGCCAGCGGAGAAGGGGTAACTGAAGCTTTCTTT.

This clonotype was observed a few times. The genes are TRBV13 and TRBJ1-2, with unresolved D. Germline V gene lookup returns CDR1 PRHDT and CDR2 FYEKMQ (reference sequence). This CDR3 spans 12 amino acids. V was clipped by 6 bases and J by 8 bases, with 13 bases between them. The CDR3 DNA sequence: TGTGCCAGCAGTGACCGTGACGTCGGCTACACCTTC. This sequence encodes CASSDRDVGYTF.

This sequence joins TRBV6-6 and TRBJ2-1; D not resolved. Trimming cost V 6 bases and J 0 bases, with 12 bases left between them. This CDR3 is 15 amino acids long. Germline V CDR1 and CDR2: MNHNY, SVGAGI (reference sequence). The DNA for the CDR3 is TGTGCCAGCAGCGGCCAGTCGGGCTCCTACAATGAGCAGTTCTTC. Translated, it gives CASSGQSGSYNEQFF.

This rearrangement joins TRBV3-1 to TRBJ1-1; TRBD1 agrees at 11 bases. Trimming cost V 1 base and J 4 bases; bases outside gene matches: 5. Germline V CDR1 and CDR2: LGHDT, YNNKEL (reference sequence). This CDR3 has 16 amino acids. CDR3 in amino acids: CASSQGGTGGVTEAFF. The DNA for the CDR3 is TGTGCCAGCAGCCAAGGGGGGACAGGGGGAGTCACTGAAGCTTTCTTT.

This clonotype was found a few times. The chain carries TRBV3-1 and TRBJ2-5; D is uncertain. Near its end, the DNA agrees better with TRBJ2-1, so the J call may be wrong. Per germline, CDR1 LGHDT and CDR2 YNNKEL (reference sequence). The CDR3 has 13 amino acids. This CDR3 reads CASSQKGRNEQFF. CDR3 coding DNA: TGTGCCAGCAGCCAAAAAGGAAGGAATGAGCAGTTCTTC.

This chain's CDR3 is CASSPRQSYGYTF. The CDR3 nucleotides read TGTGCCAGCAGCCCCCGACAGTCCTATGGCTACACCTTC. J is TRBJ1-2 and V is TRBV9; TRBD1 is a possible D gene (5 bases). The V and J ends lost 4 bases and 4 bases respectively, with 11 bases between them. The CDR3 runs to 13 residues. The germline V gene encodes CDR1 SGDLS and CDR2 YYNGEE.